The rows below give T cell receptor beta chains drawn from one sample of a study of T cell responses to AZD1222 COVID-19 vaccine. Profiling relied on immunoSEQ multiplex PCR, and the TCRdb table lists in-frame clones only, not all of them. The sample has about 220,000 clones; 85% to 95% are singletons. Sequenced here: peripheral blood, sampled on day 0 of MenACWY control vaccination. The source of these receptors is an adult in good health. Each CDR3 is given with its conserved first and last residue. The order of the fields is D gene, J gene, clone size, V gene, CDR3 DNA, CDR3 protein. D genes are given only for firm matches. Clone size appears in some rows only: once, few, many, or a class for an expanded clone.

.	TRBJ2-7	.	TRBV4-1	TGCGCCAGCAGCCCTACAGGGATTTCCTACGAGCAGTACTTC	CASSPTGISYEQYF
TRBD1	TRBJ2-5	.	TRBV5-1	TGCGCTAGCAGCTCGGGACAGGGAGCTCAAGAGACCCAGTACTTC	CASSSGQGAQETQYF
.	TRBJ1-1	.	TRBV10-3	TGTGCCATCGGGGCCACCGCCACTGAAGCTTTCTTT	CAIGATATEAFF
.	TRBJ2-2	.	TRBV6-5	TGTGCCAGCAGTTACGACAGTTCGAACACCGGGGAGCTGTTTTTT	CASSYDSSNTGELFF
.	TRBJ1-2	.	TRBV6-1	TGTGCCAGCAGTGAAGAAGGGCCGAAGGGCTACACCTTC	CASSEEGPKGYTF
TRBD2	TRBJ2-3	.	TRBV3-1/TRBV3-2	TGTGCCAGCAGCCAGACTAGCGCCGGTACGCAGTATTTT	CASSQTSAGTQYF
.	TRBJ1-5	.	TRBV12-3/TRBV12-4	TGTGCCAGCGGAGGCTGGGACAATCAGCCCCAGCATTTT	CASGGWDNQPQHF
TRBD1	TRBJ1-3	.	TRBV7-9	TGTGCCAGCAGACAACAGGGGTGGGGAAACACCATATATTTT	CASRQQGWGNTIYF
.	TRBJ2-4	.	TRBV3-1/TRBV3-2	TGTGCCAGCAGCCAAGAACGTTTGGACAGCGAAAAAAACATTCAGTACTTC	CASSQERLDSEKNIQYF
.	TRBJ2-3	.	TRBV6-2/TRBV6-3	TGTGCCAGCAGTTACACTCGGGGGTCAGATACGCAGTATTTT	CASSYTRGSDTQYF
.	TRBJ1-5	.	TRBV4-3	TGCGCCAGCAGCCAAGCGAGCAATCAGCCCCAGCATTTT	CASSQASNQPQHF
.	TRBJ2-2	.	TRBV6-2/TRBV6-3	TGTGCCAGCAGTTACTCGGGTACAACCGGGGAGCTGTTTTTT	CASSYSGTTGELFF
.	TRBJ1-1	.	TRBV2	TGTGCCAGCAGGACCGATAGGGCCTCGAAGGGTGAAGCTTTCTTT	CASRTDRASKGEAFF
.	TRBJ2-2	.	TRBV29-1	TGCAGCGTAAGTGGAGGGAACACCGGGGAGCTGTTTTTT	CSVSGGNTGELFF
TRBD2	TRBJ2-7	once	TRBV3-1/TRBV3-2	TGTGCCAGCAGTCATCCCTTAACTAGCGGGGTTGAGCAGTACTTC	CASSHPLTSGVEQYF
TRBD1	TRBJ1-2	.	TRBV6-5	TGTGCCAGCAGTTTAGGGACAGGCCTTAACTATGGCTACACCTTC	CASSLGTGLNYGYTF
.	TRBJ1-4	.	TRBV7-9	TGTGCCAGCAGCTTTAACCAGATCGAAAAACTGTTTTTT	CASSFNQIEKLFF
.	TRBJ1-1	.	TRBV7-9	TGTGCCAGCAGCCCAAGACAGGAAGCTGAAGCTTTCTTT	CASSPRQEAEAFF
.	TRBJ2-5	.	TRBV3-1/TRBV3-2	TGTGCCAGCAGCCCCTGGTCGGGGAACCAAGAGACCCAGTACTTC	CASSPWSGNQETQYF
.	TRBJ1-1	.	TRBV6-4	TGTGCCAGCAGTGAACACCCTGGGGGCACTGAAGCTTTCTTT	CASSEHPGGTEAFF
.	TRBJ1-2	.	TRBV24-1	TGTGCCACCAGTGCAGCGGGGGCGGATGGCTACACCTTC	CATSAAGADGYTF
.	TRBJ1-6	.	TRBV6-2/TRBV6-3	TGTGCCAGCAGTTACGGGAGAAATTCACCCCTCCACTTT	CASSYGRNSPLHF
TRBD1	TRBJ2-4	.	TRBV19	TGTGCCAGTAGTAACACAGGGGATGAAAACATTCAGTACTTC	CASSNTGDENIQYF
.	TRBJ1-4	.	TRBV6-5	TGTGCCAGCAGTCGGTTGGAAAAACTGTTTTTT	CASSRLEKLFF
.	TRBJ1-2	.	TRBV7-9	TGTGCCAGCAGCGCGGGCCTCCAGCCACACTATGGCTACACCTTC	CASSAGLQPHYGYTF
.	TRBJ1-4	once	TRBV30	TGTGCCTGGAGTCCCGACCGTGCAACTAATGAAAAACTGTTTTTT	CAWSPDRATNEKLFF
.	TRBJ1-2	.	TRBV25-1	TGTGCCAGCAGCGCCACAGGGTCCGAATCCAACTATGGCTACACCTTC	CASSATGSESNYGYTF
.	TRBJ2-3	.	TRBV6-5	TGTGCCAGCAGTTACCAGGGTGGCGCTACGCAGTATTTT	CASSYQGGATQYF
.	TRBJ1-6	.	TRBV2	TGTGCCAGCAGTCCCAGGAAAGGGAATTCACCCCTCCACTTT	CASSPRKGNSPLHF
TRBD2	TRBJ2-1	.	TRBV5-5	TGTGCCAGCGGGGGGACTAGCAGTACTAGTTCCTACAATGAGCAGTTCTTC	CASGGTSSTSSYNEQFF
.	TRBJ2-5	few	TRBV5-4	TGTGCCAGCAGTTCGGGGACACGTCAAGAGACCCAGTACTTC	CASSSGTRQETQYF
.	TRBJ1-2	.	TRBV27	TGTGCCAGCAGTTTATCGCCAGGAACTATTGGCTACACCTTC	CASSLSPGTIGYTF
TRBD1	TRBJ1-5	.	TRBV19	TGTGCCAGTAGTATTGGGACAGTTAGCAATCAGCCCCAGCATTTT	CASSIGTVSNQPQHF
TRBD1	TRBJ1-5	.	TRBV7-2	TGTGCCAGCAGCCTAGAACAGGGGATTGGGAATCAGCCCCAGCATTTT	CASSLEQGIGNQPQHF
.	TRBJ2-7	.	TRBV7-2	TGTGCCAGCAGCTTATCGTCTCGTGAGGGGTACCACGAGCAGTACTTC	CASSLSSREGYHEQYF
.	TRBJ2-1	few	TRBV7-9	TGTGCCAGGTCCTTACCCCCCCCCGGGTCCCCGGGATACAATGAGCAGTTCTTC	CARSLPPPGSPGYNEQFF
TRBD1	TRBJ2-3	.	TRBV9	TGTGCCAGCAGCGTCGGACAGGGAACAGATACGCAGTATTTT	CASSVGQGTDTQYF
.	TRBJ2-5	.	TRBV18	TGTGCCAGCTCACCGGGTCGGGGGATCCCCCAAGAGACCCAGTACTTC	CASSPGRGIPQETQYF
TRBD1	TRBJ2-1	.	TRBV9	TGTGCCAGCAGCGTAGGGACAGGAACCTACAATGAGCAGTTCTTC	CASSVGTGTYNEQFF
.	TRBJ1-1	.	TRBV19	TGTGCCAGTAGTACGGGGGGTTGGACTGAAGCTTTCTTT	CASSTGGWTEAFF
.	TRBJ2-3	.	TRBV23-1	TGCGCCAGCAGCCGCAGGTCAGATACGCAGTATTTT	CASSRRSDTQYF
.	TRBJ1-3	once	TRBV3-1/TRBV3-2	TGTGCCAGCAGCCATCAGAACACCATATATTTT	CASSHQNTIYF
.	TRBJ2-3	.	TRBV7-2	TGTGCCAGCAGCTTATTCGAAGATACGCAGTATTTT	CASSLFEDTQYF
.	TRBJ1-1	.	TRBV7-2	TGTGCCAGCAGCTTTAGCAGTGACACTGAAGCTTTCTTT	CASSFSSDTEAFF
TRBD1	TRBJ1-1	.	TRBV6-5	TGTGCCAGCACCCTGGGACAGGGCGGGACCACTGAAGCTTTCTTT	CASTLGQGGTTEAFF
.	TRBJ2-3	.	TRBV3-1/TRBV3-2	TGTGCCAGCAGCCAAGATTGGTTGACTACAACAGATACGCAGTATTTT	CASSQDWLTTTDTQYF